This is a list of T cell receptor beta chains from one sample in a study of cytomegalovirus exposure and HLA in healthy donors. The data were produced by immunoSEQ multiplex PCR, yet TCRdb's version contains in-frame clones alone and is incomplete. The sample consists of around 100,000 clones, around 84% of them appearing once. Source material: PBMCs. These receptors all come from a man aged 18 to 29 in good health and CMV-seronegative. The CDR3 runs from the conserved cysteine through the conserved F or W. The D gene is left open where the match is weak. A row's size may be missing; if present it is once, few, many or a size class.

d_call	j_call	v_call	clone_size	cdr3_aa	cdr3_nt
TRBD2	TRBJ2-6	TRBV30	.	CAWRGTSETGANVLTF	TGTGCCTGGAGGGGGACTAGCGAGACCGGGGCCAACGTCCTGACTTTC
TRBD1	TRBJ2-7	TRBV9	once	CASSGAGTAPYEQYF	TGTGCCAGCAGCGGGGCCGGGACAGCGCCCTACGAGCAGTACTTC
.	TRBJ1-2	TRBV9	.	CASSVAGQNSNYGYTF	TGTGCCAGCAGCGTAGCAGGCCAGAATTCTAACTATGGCTACACCTTC
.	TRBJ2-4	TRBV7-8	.	CASSHQRTPDIQYF	TGTGCCAGCAGCCACCAGAGGACACCCGACATTCAGTACTTC
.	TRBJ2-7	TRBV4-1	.	CASSQAEVGPYEQYF	TGCGCCAGCAGCCAAGCGGAGGTAGGGCCCTACGAGCAGTACTTC
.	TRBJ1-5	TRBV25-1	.	CASSDTGSNQPQHF	TGTGCCAGCAGTGACACGGGGAGCAATCAGCCCCAGCATTTT
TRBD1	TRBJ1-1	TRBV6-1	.	CASSWDRDTEAFF	TGTGCCAGCAGCTGGGACAGGGACACTGAAGCTTTCTTT
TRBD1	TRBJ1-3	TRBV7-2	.	CASSKDRGRGNTIYF	TGTGCCAGCAGCAAAGACAGGGGGCGAGGAAACACCATATATTTT
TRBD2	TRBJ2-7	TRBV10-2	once	CASRRGLAASYEQYF	TGCGCCAGCAGGCGAGGACTAGCGGCCTCCTACGAGCAGTACTTC
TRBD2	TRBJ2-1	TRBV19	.	CASSIFLAGVSYNEQFF	TGTGCCAGTAGTATCTTCCTAGCGGGAGTTTCCTACAATGAGCAGTTCTTC
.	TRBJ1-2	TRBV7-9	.	CASSLERERLYGYTF	TGTGCCAGCAGCTTAGAAAGGGAGAGGCTCTATGGCTACACCTTC
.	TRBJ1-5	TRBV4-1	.	CASSQLTGSQPQHF	TGCGCCAGCAGCCAACTCACGGGTTCTCAGCCCCAGCATTTT
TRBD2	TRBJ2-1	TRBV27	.	CASSPGGLAAGEQFF	TGTGCCAGCAGTCCAGGGGGACTAGCGGCTGGTGAGCAGTTCTTC
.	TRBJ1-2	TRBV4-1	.	CASRLPTRGRGGYTF	TGCGCCAGCAGACTCCCGACCAGGGGCCGGGGTGGCTACACCTTC
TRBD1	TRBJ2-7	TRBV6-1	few	CASRKQGLQYEQYF	TGTGCCAGCAGAAAACAGGGGCTTCAATACGAGCAGTACTTC
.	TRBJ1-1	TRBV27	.	CASRRLQALNTEAFF	TGTGCCAGCAGACGTCTACAGGCACTCAACACTGAAGCTTTCTTT
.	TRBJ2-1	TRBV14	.	CASSQLAFDEQFF	TGTGCCAGCAGCCAACTAGCTTTTGATGAGCAGTTCTTC
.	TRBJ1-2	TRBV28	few	CASSLSGDNYGYTF	TGTGCCAGCAGTTTGTCGGGTGATAACTATGGCTACACCTTC
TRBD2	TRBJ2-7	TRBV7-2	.	CASRLQLAVYEQYF	TGTGCCAGCAGGCTGCAACTAGCGGTTTACGAGCAGTACTTC
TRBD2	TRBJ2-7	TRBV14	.	CASSQESSGFYEQYF	TGTGCCAGCAGCCAAGAGTCTAGCGGGTTCTACGAGCAGTACTTC
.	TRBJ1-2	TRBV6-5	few	CASSYSGSTGYTF	TGTGCCAGCAGTTACAGCGGCAGTACAGGCTACACCTTC
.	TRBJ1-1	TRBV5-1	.	CASSFGRVDTEAFF	TGCGCCAGCAGCTTTGGCAGGGTTGACACTGAAGCTTTCTTT
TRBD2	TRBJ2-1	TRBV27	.	CASSLYLAGDNEQFF	TGTGCCAGCAGTTTATATCTAGCGGGAGACAATGAGCAGTTCTTC
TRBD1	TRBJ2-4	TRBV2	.	CASSAGQGAVLAKNIQYF	TGTGCCAGCAGCGCCGGACAGGGGGCTGTCCTAGCCAAAAACATTCAGTACTTC
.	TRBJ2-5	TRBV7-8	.	CASRALQETQYF	TGTGCCAGCAGAGCCTTGCAAGAGACCCAGTACTTC
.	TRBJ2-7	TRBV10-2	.	CASITRDNIYEQYF	TGCGCCAGCATTACCCGGGACAACATTTACGAGCAGTACTTC
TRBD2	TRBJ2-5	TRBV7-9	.	CASSHSRGGRAEETQYF	TGTGCCAGCAGCCATTCCAGGGGCGGGAGGGCGGAAGAGACCCAGTACTTC
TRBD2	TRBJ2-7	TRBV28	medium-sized	CASGLAGEQYF	TGTGCCAGCGGACTAGCGGGCGAGCAGTACTTC
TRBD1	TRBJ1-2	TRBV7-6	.	CASSPLTGGTSNYGYTF	TGTGCCAGCAGCCCTTTGACAGGGGGTACTTCTAACTATGGCTACACCTTC
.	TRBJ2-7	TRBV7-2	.	CASSSQGGPTYEQYF	TGTGCCAGCAGCTCGCAGGGGGGCCCAACCTACGAGCAGTACTTC
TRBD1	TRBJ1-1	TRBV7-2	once	CASSGTGTGPIEAFF	TGTGCCAGCAGCGGGACGGGGACAGGCCCTATCGAAGCTTTCTTT
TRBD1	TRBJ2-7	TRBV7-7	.	CASSPGTGTYEQYF	TGTGCTAGCAGCCCGGGGACAGGTACTTACGAGCAGTACTTC
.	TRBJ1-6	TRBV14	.	CASSQPRTSYNSPLHF	TGTGCCAGCAGCCAACCGCGAACCTCCTATAATTCACCCCTCCACTTT
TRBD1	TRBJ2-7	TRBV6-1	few	CASSPDRVSYEQYF	TGTGCCAGCAGCCCGGACAGGGTGAGCTACGAGCAGTACTTC